A selection of T cell receptor beta chains follows, all from one sample in a study of tumor-infiltrating lymphocytes in primary liver carcinoma. Each CDR3 protein gets one entry after TCRdb re-called the multiplex PCR reads with MiXCR. The sample carries around 26,000 distinct CDR3 sequences, roughly four fifths recorded once. The sequenced material came from liver tumor tissue from sampling region 3. The source is a man aged 40-49 years with primary liver carcinoma and hepatitis B virus infection. Both conserved end residues are part of each CDR3. A D gene is named only where the DNA matches it firmly. Expanded clones are given a class, and other clones once, few, many or no size at all.

D gene,CDR3 length,J gene,V gene,clone size,CDR3 protein,CDR3 DNA
.,16,TRBJ2-1,TRBV11-2,once,CASSLDPEGSYDEQFF,TGTGCCAGCAGCTTAGATCCAGAGGGTTCCTACGATGAGCAGTTCTTC
.,14,TRBJ2-7,TRBV11-2,.,CVGSFTLIGNEQYF,TGTGTCGGCAGCTTTACACTCATAGGGAACGAGCAGTACTTC
TRBD2,16,TRBJ2-5,TRBV28,.,CASSLVPSGNQETRYF,TGTGCCAGCAGTCTAGTACCTAGCGGAAACCAAGAGACCCGGTACTTC
.,13,TRBJ1-2,TRBV5-1,.,CASTSTNVIGYTF,TGCGCCAGCACTTCGACCAACGTTATTGGCTACACCTTC
.,15,TRBJ1-5,TRBV28,once,CDSSLSCVSNQPQHF,TGTGACAGCAGTTTATCTTGTGTGAGCAATCAGCCCCAGCATTTT
.,15,TRBJ2-7,TRBV12-3/TRBV12-4,.,CASSLAGGVNYEQYF,TGTGCCAGCAGTTTAGCTGGAGGGGTTAATTACGAGCAGTACTTC
.,17,TRBJ2-2,TRBV11-2,.,CVSSLTLRGAKTGELFF,TGTGTCAGCAGCTTAACATTAAGAGGGGCGAAGACCGGGGAGCTGTTTTTT
.,13,TRBJ2-2,TRBV5-4,.,CASRTAGNGELFF,TGTGCCAGCAGGACTGCTGGCAACGGGGAGCTGTTTTTT
TRBD2,19,TRBJ2-7,TRBV10-3,.,CAITKRTGLTGAFSYEQYF,TGTGCCATCACCAAACGAACGGGACTAACGGGAGCGTTCTCCTACGAGCAGTACTTC
TRBD2,18,TRBJ2-3,TRBV6-2/TRBV6-3,.,CTSSFLRLVGAGADTQYF,TGTACCAGTAGCTTCCTCCGACTAGTGGGAGCGGGGGCAGATACGCAGTATTTT
.,14,TRBJ2-1,TRBV11-2,.,CVISLYRLFSEQFF,TGTGTCATCAGCTTATACCGGCTATTTAGTGAGCAGTTCTTC
.,13,TRBJ1-1,TRBV7-9,.,CASSLEQGTEAFF,TGTGCCAGCAGCTTAGAGCAGGGAACTGAGGCTTTCTTT
.,13,TRBJ1-1,TRBV5-1,.,CASNLDGNTEAFF,TGCGCCAGCAACTTGGATGGGAATACTGAGGCTTTCTTT
.,13,TRBJ2-1,TRBV12-3/TRBV12-4,.,CASRPQGYNEQFF,TGTGCCAGCAGACCCCAAGGGTACAATGAGCAGTTCTTC
.,15,TRBJ1-2,TRBV5-6,.,CASRPTPGLRGGYTF,TGTGCCAGCAGGCCCACACCGGGGCTAAGGGGTGGCTACACCTTC
.,15,TRBJ2-7,TRBV11-2,once,CASSLESGILCEQYF,TGTGCCAGCAGCTTAGAGTCCGGGATCCTTTGCGAGCAGTACTTC
TRBD1,15,TRBJ1-6,TRBV28,.,CASGTGPAHNSSLHF,TGTGCCAGCGGGACAGGGCCGGCCCATAATTCATCCCTCCACTTT
.,15,TRBJ1-1,TRBV11-1,once,CASSIGLNMITEAFF,TGTGCCAGCAGCATCGGACTCAATATGATCACTGAAGCTTTCTTT
TRBD2,20,TRBJ2-1,TRBV5-5,few,CASSTEPGLAGTILYNEQFF,TGTGCCAGCAGCACAGAACCGGGACTAGCGGGAACTATACTCTACAATGAGCAGTTCTTC
.,14,TRBJ1-2,TRBV5-1,many,CASRRGLMEYGYTF,TGCGCCAGCAGACGGGGGCTTATGGAGTATGGCTACACCTTC
TRBD1,12,TRBJ2-7,TRBV29-1,few,CNVGQGAYEQYF,TGCAACGTTGGGCAGGGGGCCTACGAGCAGTACTTC
.,19,TRBJ1-3,TRBV10-3,.,CAISESGVPFRGEGNAVYF,TGTGCGATCAGTGAGTCGGGTGTCCCCTTTAGGGGAGAAGGAAACGCCGTATATTTT
TRBD2,15,TRBJ2-1,TRBV6-5,.,CASSSLARIDNEQFF,TGTGCCAGCAGCTCACTAGCGAGAATAGATAATGAGCAGTTCTTC
.,10,TRBJ2-3,TRBV29-1,.,CIADTDTQFF,TGCATCGCCGACACAGATACGCAGTTTTTT
.,15,TRBJ1-5,TRBV12-3/TRBV12-4,.,CVSSLTDRWHQPQHF,TGTGTCAGCAGTCTAACGGACAGATGGCATCAGCCCCAGCATTTT
.,12,TRBJ1-1,TRBV29-1,.,CSVGRGSTEAFF,TGCAGCGTAGGACGGGGGAGCACTGAAGCTTTCTTT
.,13,TRBJ1-5,TRBV28,many,CASCWVAGQPQHF,TGTGCCTCCTGTTGGGTGGCCGGTCAGCCCCAGCATTTT
.,17,TRBJ2-3,TRBV6-2/TRBV6-3,few,CASSNSQSGVPTDTQYF,TGTGCCAGCAGTAACTCACAATCGGGGGTTCCCACAGATACGCAGTATTTT
TRBD2,17,TRBJ2-2,TRBV12-3/TRBV12-4,.,CASSFVCSGMNTGELFF,TGCGCCAGCAGTTTCGTGTGTAGCGGGATGAACACCGGGGAGCTGTTTTTT
.,11,TRBJ1-3,TRBV29-1,many,CSVAVSNTIYF,TGCAGCGTTGCGGTTTCAAACACCATATATTTT
.,15,TRBJ2-2,TRBV6-5,.,CDSSYAVDGTGELFF,TGTGACAGCAGTTACGCAGTGGACGGCACCGGGGAGTTGTTTTTT